The rows below give T cell receptor beta chains drawn from one sample of a study of T-cell memory formation after mild COVID-19. Via MiXCR, TCRdb re-called the 5' RACE reads, giving one row per CDR3 protein. The table shows roughly 300,000 distinct CDR3 sequences, with roughly 8% occurring only once. Specimen: PBMCs or a T cell subset sorted from them (not recorded which). These receptors were taken from a man aged 18-30 years who had mild COVID-19 (a few samples of this study predate the infection). Cell type and time point are not known. CDR3s include the opening cysteine and the closing phenylalanine or tryptophan. Fields, in order: J gene, clone size, D gene, V gene, CDR3 protein, CDR3 DNA. D genes are given only for firm matches. Only part of the rows carry a size: once, few, many, or a class if the clone is expanded.

j_call: TRBJ2-2; clone_size: .; d_call: TRBD1; v_call: TRBV7-3; cdr3_aa: CASSLQGQANTGELFF; cdr3_nt: TGTGCCAGCAGCCTTCAGGGACAGGCGAACACCGGGGAGCTGTTTTTT
j_call: TRBJ2-3; clone_size: .; d_call: .; v_call: TRBV29-1; cdr3_aa: CSVPLRAGTDTQYF; cdr3_nt: TGCAGCGTCCCCCTTCGGGCTGGCACAGATACGCAGTATTTT
j_call: TRBJ2-1; clone_size: few; d_call: TRBD1; v_call: TRBV13; cdr3_aa: CASSLAGQGKGNEQFF; cdr3_nt: TGTGCCAGCAGCTTAGCGGGACAGGGAAAGGGCAATGAGCAGTTCTTC
j_call: TRBJ2-2; clone_size: many; d_call: .; v_call: TRBV4-3; cdr3_aa: CASSPQGGTGELFF; cdr3_nt: TGCGCCAGCAGCCCTCAGGGTGGCACCGGGGAGCTGTTTTTT
j_call: TRBJ1-4; clone_size: few; d_call: TRBD1; v_call: TRBV5-1; cdr3_aa: CASSLAGQGSEKLFF; cdr3_nt: TGCGCCAGCAGCTTAGCGGGACAGGGATCTGAAAAACTGTTTTTT
j_call: TRBJ2-6; clone_size: few; d_call: .; v_call: TRBV10-3; cdr3_aa: CAISVFGRSSGANVLTF; cdr3_nt: TGTGCCATCAGTGTCTTTGGACGCAGCTCTGGGGCCAACGTCCTGACTTTC
j_call: TRBJ2-1; clone_size: few; d_call: .; v_call: TRBV14; cdr3_aa: CASSPGANTIISSYNEQFF; cdr3_nt: TGTGCCAGCAGCCCGGGGGCGAACACCATAATAAGCTCCTACAATGAGCAGTTCTTC
j_call: TRBJ2-7; clone_size: .; d_call: .; v_call: TRBV7-2; cdr3_aa: CASSSRGGPDEQYF; cdr3_nt: TGTGCCAGCAGCTCGAGGGGGGGCCCGGACGAGCAGTACTTC
j_call: TRBJ2-2; clone_size: few; d_call: .; v_call: TRBV7-2; cdr3_aa: CASSPSGVYTGELFF; cdr3_nt: TGTGCCAGCAGCCCCTCGGGGGTCTACACCGGGGAGCTGTTTTTT
j_call: TRBJ2-5; clone_size: .; d_call: TRBD1; v_call: TRBV7-2; cdr3_aa: CASSGSTGLNQETQYF; cdr3_nt: TGTGCCAGCAGCGGATCGACAGGGCTAAACCAAGAGACCCAGTACTTC
j_call: TRBJ2-5; clone_size: .; d_call: TRBD1; v_call: TRBV15; cdr3_aa: CATSGGTGFLETQYF; cdr3_nt: TGTGCCACCAGCGGAGGGACAGGGTTCTTAGAGACCCAGTACTTC
j_call: TRBJ2-3; clone_size: few; d_call: .; v_call: TRBV7-2; cdr3_aa: CASSLGLASHTDTQYF; cdr3_nt: TGTGCCAGCAGCTTAGGGCTAGCGAGCCACACAGATACGCAGTATTTT
j_call: TRBJ1-1; clone_size: few; d_call: .; v_call: TRBV12-3/TRBV12-4; cdr3_aa: CASSSYRAAFF; cdr3_nt: TGTGCCAGCAGTTCCTACAGGGCGGCTTTCTTT
j_call: TRBJ1-1; clone_size: many; d_call: TRBD1; v_call: TRBV5-6; cdr3_aa: CASSWGQGTEAFF; cdr3_nt: TGTGCCAGCAGCTGGGGACAGGGCACTGAAGCTTTCTTT
j_call: TRBJ2-7; clone_size: few; d_call: TRBD1; v_call: TRBV6-5; cdr3_aa: CASIRNRGSYEQYF; cdr3_nt: TGTGCCAGCATTAGAAACAGGGGATCCTACGAGCAGTACTTC
j_call: TRBJ2-1; clone_size: .; d_call: .; v_call: TRBV12-5; cdr3_aa: CASGYPTGRSYNEQFF; cdr3_nt: TGTGCTAGTGGGTATCCGACAGGGAGGTCCTACAATGAGCAGTTCTTC
j_call: TRBJ2-5; clone_size: .; d_call: .; v_call: TRBV12-3/TRBV12-4; cdr3_aa: CASMENRGGTPTQYF; cdr3_nt: TGTGCCAGTATGGAGAACAGGGGGGGGACCCCGACCCAGTACTTC